These T cell receptor beta chains were read from a single sample in a study of Ad26.COV2.S vaccination and SARS-CoV-2 variants. Sequenced by immunoSEQ multiplex PCR; TCRdb stores in-frame clones only, minus some. The sample gives 380,000 or so clones, 70% to 90% of which show up once; roughly 10% is in the top ten. The material sequenced was peripheral blood, taken in a trial of Ad26.COV2.S vaccine versus placebo. All receptors derive from a person between 18 and 59 years old who received the Ad26.COV2.S COVID-19 vaccine or a placebo. CDR3s include the opening cysteine and the closing phenylalanine or tryptophan. Each record gives: J gene, clone size, V gene, D gene, CDR3 protein, CDR3 DNA. The D gene is left open where the match is weak. Some rows have no size entry. The others give once, few or many, or a class for an expanded clone.

>TRBJ2-5|.|TRBV6-1|.
CASSERIQETQYF
TGTGCCAGCAGTGAAAGGATCCAAGAGACCCAGTACTTC
>TRBJ2-7|.|TRBV6-5|.
CASTDGSSAPYEQYF
TGTGCCAGCACCGACGGATCTTCTGCTCCCTACGAGCAGTACTTC
>TRBJ2-3|.|TRBV4-3|TRBD1
CASSQDLPTGVITDTQYF
TGCGCCAGCAGCCAAGATCTTCCCACAGGGGTTATCACAGATACGCAGTATTTT
>TRBJ1-2|.|TRBV28|.
CASSGTNYGYTF
TGTGCCAGTTCCGGGACTAACTATGGCTACACCTTC
>TRBJ2-2|once|TRBV5-8|TRBD1
CASSGGQTLLSNTGELFF
TGTGCCAGCAGTGGGGGACAGACCCTCCTCTCGAACACCGGGGAGCTGTTTTTT
>TRBJ2-2|.|TRBV5-1|.
CASSKDYNTGELFF
TGCGCCAGCAGTAAGGACTACAACACCGGGGAGCTGTTTTTT
>TRBJ2-7|.|TRBV5-6|.
CASSPAKDQGSFLYEQYF
TGTGCCAGCAGCCCCGCAAAGGATCAAGGGAGCTTCCTTTACGAGCAGTACTTC
>TRBJ1-2|.|TRBV6-1|.
CASSEVRSAGSNGYTF
TGTGCCAGCAGTGAAGTAAGGTCGGCAGGGAGTAATGGCTACACCTTC
>TRBJ1-2|.|TRBV28|TRBD1
CASSLPGQGHYGYTF
TGTGCCAGCAGTTTACCCGGACAGGGGCACTATGGCTACACCTTC
>TRBJ2-2|.|TRBV6-4|TRBD2
CASSDWRGATNTGELFF
TGTGCCAGCAGTGACTGGCGGGGGGCAACGAACACCGGGGAGCTGTTTTTT
>TRBJ2-7|.|TRBV5-5|.
CASSPRPDSYEQYF
TGTGCCAGCAGCCCAAGACCGGACTCCTACGAGCAGTACTTC
>TRBJ1-2|.|TRBV28|.
CASSLPGWENYGYTF
TGTGCCAGCAGTTTACCGGGGTGGGAAAACTATGGCTACACCTTC
>TRBJ2-7|.|TRBV19|.
CASSRRGSDEQYF
TGTGCCAGTAGTAGGAGGGGATCGGACGAGCAGTACTTC
>TRBJ2-7|.|TRBV2|.
CASSTGWGSYEQYF
TGTGCCAGCAGTACAGGGTGGGGCTCCTACGAGCAGTACTTC
>TRBJ2-3|.|TRBV11-3|TRBD1
CASSLGGTATDTQYF
TGTGCCAGCAGCTTAGGTGGGACAGCCACAGATACGCAGTATTTT
>TRBJ1-1|.|TRBV28|.
CASSLSQERTEAFF
TGTGCCAGCAGTTTATCCCAGGAGCGGACTGAAGCTTTCTTT
>TRBJ1-2|.|TRBV5-5|.
CASSLDFPGNYGYTF
TGTGCCAGCAGCTTGGACTTCCCAGGGAACTATGGCTACACCTTC
>TRBJ2-2|.|TRBV5-4|TRBD2
CASNRGGAGTGELFF
TGTGCCAGCAACCGCGGGGGGGCCGGAACCGGGGAGCTGTTTTTT
>TRBJ2-1|.|TRBV9|.
CASSVGGLSLGVEQFF
TGTGCCAGCAGCGTAGGGGGGCTCAGCCTAGGGGTTGAGCAGTTCTTC
>TRBJ1-2|.|TRBV19|.
CASSPRDRFLSGYTF
TGTGCCAGTAGTCCCCGGGACCGCTTTCTATCTGGCTACACCTTC
>TRBJ1-1|.|TRBV7-9|.
CASSLVGAGNTEAFF
TGTGCCAGCAGCTTAGTGGGGGCTGGGAACACTGAAGCTTTCTTT
>TRBJ2-2|.|TRBV19|.
CASSIGGTGELFF
TGTGCCAGTAGTATTGGTGGCACCGGGGAGCTGTTTTTT
>TRBJ2-7|once|TRBV11-2|.
CASSFEGGHQYF
TGTGCCAGCAGCTTCGAAGGGGGACACCAGTACTTC
>TRBJ1-1|.|TRBV18|.
CASSPGVTNTEAFF
TGTGCCAGCTCACCAGGGGTGACGAACACTGAAGCTTTCTTT
>TRBJ1-6|.|TRBV5-1|TRBD1
CASSLDVGQSSSPLHF
TGCGCCAGCAGCTTGGATGTGGGACAGTCCAGTTCACCCCTCCACTTT
>TRBJ1-2|.|TRBV7-8|.
CASSLREGYGYTF
TGTGCCAGCAGCTTGAGGGAGGGGTATGGCTACACCTTC
>TRBJ1-1|.|TRBV3-1/TRBV3-2|TRBD1
CASAPDRETEAFF
TGTGCCAGCGCCCCGGACAGGGAAACTGAAGCTTTCTTT